The sequence of this TCR beta chain was determined in a study of T cell changes during pregnancy in multiple sclerosis. CDR3 length: 14 amino acids. Germline values: CDR1 LGHNA, CDR2 YSLEER. V lost 1 base, J lost 5 bases, and 3 bases stayed unmatched. Clones were sequenced by immunoSEQ multiplex PCR, and TCRdb holds only the in-frame ones, with some missing. The sample has tens of thousands of clones; about 88% are singletons. This chain links TRBV4-3 with TRBJ1-1, with 8 bases that match TRBD1. The material was CD8+ T cells from peripheral blood mononuclear cells, obtained after pregnancy. This receptor was identified in a female donor in good health, enrolled as a control in a pregnancy study. CDR3 loop: CASSQGDRGTEAFF. The CDR3, as DNA: TGCGCCAGCAGCCAAGGTGACAGGGGTACTGAAGCTTTCTTT.